The 10 T cell receptor beta chains presented below share a single source sample, sequenced in a study of PD-1 blockade in classical Hodgkin lymphoma. The data were produced by immunoSEQ multiplex PCR, yet TCRdb's version contains in-frame clones alone and is incomplete. The sample lists 4,500 to 5,500 clones, more than 60% occurring once. Brentuximab vedotin exposure varied, and every patient relapsed after autologous stem cell transplantation. The CD8+ T cells came from thawed PBMCs through magnetic negative selection. The source was CD8+ T cells from blood, collected at baseline. These receptors were collected from a human donor with classical Hodgkin lymphoma.

In its sample, this clone was seen a few times. The V gene is TRBV4-1, the J gene TRBJ1-1, with D hard to call. V was shortened by 0 bases and J by 3 bases, with 14 bases between the two germline ends. The CDR3 length is 16 residues. Germline CDR1 reads MGHRA; CDR2 reads YSYEKL. The CDR3 loop is CASSQDWMSLHTEAFF. CDR3 in DNA: TGCGCCAGCAGCCAAGATTGGATGTCCCTTCACACTGAAGCTTTCTTT.

This chain connects TRBV6-4 to TRBJ1-1, with 7 bases lining up with TRBD1. Germline trimming cut 5 bases from V and 6 bases from J; bases unmatched to any gene: 9. Germline CDR1 MRHNA, CDR2 SNTAGT. The CDR3 loop spans 14 amino acids. The CDR3 DNA is TGTGCCAGCAGTCCCTTGTCGACAGGGCCTGAAGCTTTCTTT. Translation: CASSPLSTGPEAFF.

The chain employs TRBV5-3 and TRBJ1-1; 9 positions match TRBD1. TRBV5-3 is flagged as an ORF with uncertain function. The CDR3 is 14 amino acids. J was trimmed by 7 bases and V by 8 bases; bases with no gene match: 12. The CDR3 reads CASSATGGRDEAFF. CDR3 coding DNA: TGTGCCAGCAGCGCAACAGGGGGCCGGGATGAAGCTTTCTTT.

J is TRBJ2-2 and V is TRBV19; D remains unclear. The CDR3 covers 13 residues. Germline-derived CDR1 and CDR2 are LNHDA and SQIVND (reference sequence). Between the trimmed V and J ends, which lost 8 bases and 1 base, there was a span of 8 bases. The CDR3 loop reads CASSLMNTGELFF. CDR3 in DNA: TGTGCCAGTTCGCTCATGAACACCGGGGAGCTGTTTTTT. Filled out from reference TRBV19 and TRBJ2-2, the complete variable domain reads DGGITQSPKYLFRKEGQNVTLSCEQNLNHDAMYWYRQDPGQGLRLIYYSQIVNDFQKGDIAEGYSVSREKKESFPLTVTSAQKNPTAFYLCASSLMNTGELFFGEGSRLTVL.

This clone was recorded a few times. The chain is built from TRBV11-2 and TRBJ2-2, with D tentatively TRBD1 (5 bases). The CDR3 loop spans 17 amino acids. The V end lost 3 bases, the J end lost 0 bases, and 14 bases lay between the germline ends. CDR1 SGHAT and CDR2 FQNNGV come from the germline V gene. The CDR3 DNA sequence: TGTGCCAGCAGCTTTGTGATAACAGGAGCGAACACCGGGGAGCTGTTTTTT. Translated, it gives CASSFVITGANTGELFF.

V gene TRBV2 combines with J gene TRBJ1-1, with D possibly matching TRBD1 (5 bases). CDR3 size: 12 residues. Between the trimmed V and J ends, which lost 3 bases and 4 bases, there was a span of 6 bases. Looked up from germline, CDR1 is SNHLY and CDR2 is FYNNEI. The CDR3 nucleotides read TGTGCCAGCAGTGACAGGGCCACTGAAGCTTTCTTT. Translation: CASSDRATEAFF. The full variable domain, rest sourced from reference TRBV2 and TRBJ1-1, is EPEVTQTPSHQVTQMGQEVILRCVPISNHLYFYWYRQILGQKVEFLVSFYNNEISEKSEIFDDQFSVERPDGSNFTLKIRSTKLEDSAMYFCASSDRATEAFFGQGTRLTVV.

This clone was counted once. This chain uses TRBV4-3 with TRBJ2-1; D is undetermined. This CDR3 spans 16 amino acids. Germline loops: CDR1 LGHNA, CDR2 YSLEER. V lost 0 bases, J lost 0 bases, and 9 bases lay in between. The CDR3 DNA follows: TGCGCCAGCAGCCAAGAACTCTACAGCTCCTACAATGAGCAGTTCTTC. It translates to CASSQELYSSYNEQFF.

A few counts support this clone. This chain connects TRBV27 to TRBJ1-2; TRBD1 matches at 8 bases. The CDR3 covers 14 residues. The V gene end was trimmed by 3 bases and the J gene end by 4 bases; junction bases not matched to a gene: 4. The V gene's germline CDR1 is MNHEY and CDR2 SMNVEV (reference sequence). CDR3 nucleotides: TGTGCCAGCAGTTTTTCTACAGGGGGCTATGGCTACACCTTC. Protein product: CASSFSTGGYGYTF.

The V and J genes are TRBV28 and TRBJ2-5; the match to TRBD2 covers 8 bases. CDR3 size: 18 residues. In germline, CDR1 is MDHEN, CDR2 SYDVKM. Trimming cost V 1 base and J 1 base; bases outside gene matches: 11. The CDR3 DNA reads TGTGCCAGCAGTTTATCTTTTACTAGCGGAGCGTCCCAAGAGACCCAGTACTTC. Translation gives CASSLSFTSGASQETQYF.

CDR3 loop: CAAGAGPHYEQYF. The DNA for the CDR3 is TGTGCCGCGGGGGCGGGACCCCACTACGAGCAGTACTTC. V is TRBV27 and J is TRBJ2-7; maybe TRBD2 (7 bases). Germline lookup yields CDR1 MNHEY and CDR2 SMNVEV (reference sequence). V was shortened by 11 bases and J by 3 bases, with 17 bases between the two germline ends. The CDR3 has 13 residues.